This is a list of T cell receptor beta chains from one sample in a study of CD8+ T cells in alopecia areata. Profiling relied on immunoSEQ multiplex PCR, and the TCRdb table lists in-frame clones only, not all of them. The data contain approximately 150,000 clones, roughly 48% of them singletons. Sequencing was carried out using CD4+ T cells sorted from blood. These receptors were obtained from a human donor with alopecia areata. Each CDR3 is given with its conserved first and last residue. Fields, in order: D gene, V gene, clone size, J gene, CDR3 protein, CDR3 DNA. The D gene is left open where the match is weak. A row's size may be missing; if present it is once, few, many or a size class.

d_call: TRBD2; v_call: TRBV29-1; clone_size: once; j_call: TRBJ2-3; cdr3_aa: CSVSPRLAGGVGDTQYF; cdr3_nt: TGCAGCGTTTCCCCCCGACTAGCGGGAGGGGTTGGAGATACGCAGTATTTT
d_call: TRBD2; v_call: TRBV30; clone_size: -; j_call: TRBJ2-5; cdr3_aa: CALHPGLAGGETQYF; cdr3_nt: TGTGCCTTACATCCGGGACTAGCGGGAGGAGAGACCCAGTACTTC
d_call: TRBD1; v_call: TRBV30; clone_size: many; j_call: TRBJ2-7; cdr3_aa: CAWNPGTGAYEQYF; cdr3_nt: TGTGCCTGGAACCCCGGGACAGGGGCCTACGAGCAGTACTTC
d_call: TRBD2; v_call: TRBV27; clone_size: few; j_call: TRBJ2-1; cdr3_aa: CASHPGLAGLYNEQFF; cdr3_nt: TGTGCCAGCCACCCTGGACTAGCGGGACTTTACAATGAGCAGTTCTTC
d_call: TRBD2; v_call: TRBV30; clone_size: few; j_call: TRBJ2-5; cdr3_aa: CAWSVRGGETQYF; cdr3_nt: TGTGCCTGGAGTGTCCGCGGGGGGGAGACCCAGTACTTC
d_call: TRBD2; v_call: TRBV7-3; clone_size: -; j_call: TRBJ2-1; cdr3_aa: CASSPWGGGNEQFF; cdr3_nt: TGTGCCAGCAGCCCATGGGGGGGTGGGAATGAGCAGTTCTTC
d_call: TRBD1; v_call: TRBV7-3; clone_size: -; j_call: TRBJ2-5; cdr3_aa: CASSLSGTGETQYF; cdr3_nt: TGTGCCAGCAGCTTATCCGGGACAGGGGAGACCCAGTACTTC
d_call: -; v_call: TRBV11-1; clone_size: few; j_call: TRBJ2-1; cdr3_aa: CASSPRELVIEQFF; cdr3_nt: TGTGCCAGCAGCCCGAGGGAACTTGTCATTGAGCAGTTCTTC
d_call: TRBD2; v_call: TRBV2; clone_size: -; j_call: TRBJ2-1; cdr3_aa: CASSESSGSTYNEQFF; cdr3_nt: TGTGCCAGCAGTGAATCTAGCGGGAGTACCTACAATGAGCAGTTCTTC
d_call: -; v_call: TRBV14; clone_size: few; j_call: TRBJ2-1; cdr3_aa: CASSQEWAVNEQFF; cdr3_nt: TGTGCCAGCAGCCAGGAGTGGGCCGTCAATGAGCAGTTCTTC
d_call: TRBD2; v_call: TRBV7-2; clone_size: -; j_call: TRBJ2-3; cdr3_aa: CASSSMAGTSVISTDTQYF; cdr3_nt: TGTGCCAGCAGCTCCATGGCCGGGACTAGCGTTATCAGCACAGATACGCAGTATTTT
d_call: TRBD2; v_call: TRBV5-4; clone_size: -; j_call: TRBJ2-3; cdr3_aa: CASSLWTSGRGDTQYF; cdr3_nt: TGTGCCAGCAGCTTGTGGACTAGCGGGAGGGGAGATACGCAGTATTTT
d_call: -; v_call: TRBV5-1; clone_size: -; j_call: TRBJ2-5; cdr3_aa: CASSLLVGETQYF; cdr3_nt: TGCGCCAGCAGCTTGCTGGTAGGAGAGACCCAGTACTTC
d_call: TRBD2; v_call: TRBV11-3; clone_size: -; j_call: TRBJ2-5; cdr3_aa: CASSHTGGLETQYF; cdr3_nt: TGTGCCAGCAGCCACACGGGGGGGCTGGAGACCCAGTACTTC
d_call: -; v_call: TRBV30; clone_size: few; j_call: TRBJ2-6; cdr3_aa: CALGYSGANVLTF; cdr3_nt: TGTGCCCTAGGTTACTCTGGGGCCAACGTCCTGACTTTC
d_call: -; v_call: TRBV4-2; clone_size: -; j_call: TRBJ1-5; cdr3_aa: CASSQDGRGTRHF; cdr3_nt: TGTGCCAGCAGCCAAGATGGTAGGGGAACCAGGCATTTT
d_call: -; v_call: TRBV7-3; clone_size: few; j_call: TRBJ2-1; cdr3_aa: CASSLFQRPIYEQFF; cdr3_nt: TGTGCCAGCAGCTTATTCCAGCGGCCAATTTATGAGCAGTTCTTC
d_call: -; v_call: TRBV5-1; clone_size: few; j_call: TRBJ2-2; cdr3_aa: CASSSDVLRPGELFF; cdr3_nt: TGCGCCAGCAGCTCCGACGTCCTTAGACCCGGGGAGCTGTTTTTT
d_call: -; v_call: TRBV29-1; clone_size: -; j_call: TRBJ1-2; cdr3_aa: CSVNPIGGLGYTF; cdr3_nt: TGCAGCGTTAACCCGATTGGGGGGCTTGGCTACACCTTC
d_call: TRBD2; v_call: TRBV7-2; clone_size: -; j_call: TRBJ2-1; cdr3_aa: CASSPGRAKYNEQFF; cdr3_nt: TGTGCCAGCAGCCCCGGGAGGGCCAAGTACAATGAGCAGTTCTTC
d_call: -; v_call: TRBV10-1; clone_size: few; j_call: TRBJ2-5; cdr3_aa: CASSASKKGVQETQYF; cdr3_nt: TGCGCCAGCAGCGCATCAAAAAAGGGAGTTCAAGAGACCCAGTACTTC
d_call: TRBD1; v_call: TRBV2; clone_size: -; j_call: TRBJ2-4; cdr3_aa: CASRRDRGRVMYIQYF; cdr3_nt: TGTGCCAGCAGGCGCGACAGGGGGCGAGTAATGTACATTCAGTACTTC
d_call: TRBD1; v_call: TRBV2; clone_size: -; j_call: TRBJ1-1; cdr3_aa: CASSGRQGTNTEAFF; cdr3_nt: TGTGCCAGCAGTGGGCGACAGGGGACGAACACTGAAGCTTTCTTT
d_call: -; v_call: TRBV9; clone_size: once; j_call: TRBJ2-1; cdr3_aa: CASSVRGPYNEQFF; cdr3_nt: TGTGCCAGCAGCGTACGGGGCCCCTACAATGAGCAGTTCTTC
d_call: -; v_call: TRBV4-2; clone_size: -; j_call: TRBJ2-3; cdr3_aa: CASSQRTRWGSSTDTQYF; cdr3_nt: TGTGCCAGCAGCCAAAGAACGAGGTGGGGGAGCAGCACAGATACGCAGTATTTT
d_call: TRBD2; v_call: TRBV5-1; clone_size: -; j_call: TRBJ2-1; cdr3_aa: CASSLGSGLAGALFF; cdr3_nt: TGCGCCAGCAGCTTGGGGAGTGGACTAGCGGGAGCCTTGTTCTTC
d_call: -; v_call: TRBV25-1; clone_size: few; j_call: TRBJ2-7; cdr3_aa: CASSDRRGGYEQYF; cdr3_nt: TGTGCCAGCAGTGATCGGAGAGGAGGCTACGAGCAGTACTTC
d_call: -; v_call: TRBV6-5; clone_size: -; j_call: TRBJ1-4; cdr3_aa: CASKPGQGEKLFF; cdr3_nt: TGTGCCAGCAAACCGGGACAAGGGGAAAAACTGTTTTTT
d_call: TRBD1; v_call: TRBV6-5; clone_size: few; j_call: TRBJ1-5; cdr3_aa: CASRTGVQPQHF; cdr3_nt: TGTGCCAGCAGGACAGGGGTCCAGCCCCAGCATTTT
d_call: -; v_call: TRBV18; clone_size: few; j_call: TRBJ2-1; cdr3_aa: CASSSNGASYNEQFF; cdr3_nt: TGTGCCAGCTCATCTAACGGAGCATCCTACAATGAGCAGTTCTTC
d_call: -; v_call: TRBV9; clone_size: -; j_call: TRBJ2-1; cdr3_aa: CASSVERYNEQFF; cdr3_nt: TGTGCCAGCAGCGTAGAGCGATACAATGAGCAGTTCTTC
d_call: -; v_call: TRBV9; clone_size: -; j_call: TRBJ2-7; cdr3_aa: CASSVGGIFYEQYF; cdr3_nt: TGTGCCAGCAGCGTAGGAGGGATTTTCTACGAGCAGTACTTC
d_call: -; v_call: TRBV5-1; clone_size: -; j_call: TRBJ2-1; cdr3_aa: CASSGTVGAGEQFF; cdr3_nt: TGCGCCAGCAGTGGGACCGTAGGGGCGGGTGAGCAGTTCTTC
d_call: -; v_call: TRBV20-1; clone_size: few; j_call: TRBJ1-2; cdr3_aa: CSASPRGGYTF; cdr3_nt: TGCAGTGCTAGCCCCAGGGGCGGCTACACCTTC
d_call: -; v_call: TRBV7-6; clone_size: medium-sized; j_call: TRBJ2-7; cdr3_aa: CASSLAASYEQYF; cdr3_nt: TGTGCCAGCAGCTTAGCAGCTTCCTACGAGCAGTACTTC
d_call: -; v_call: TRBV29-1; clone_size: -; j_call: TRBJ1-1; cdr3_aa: CSVVTSKNTEAFF; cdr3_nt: TGCAGCGTTGTGACAAGTAAAAACACTGAAGCTTTCTTT
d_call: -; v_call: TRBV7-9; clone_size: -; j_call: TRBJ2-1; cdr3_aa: CASSLLGSYNEQFF; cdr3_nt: TGTGCCAGCAGCTTACTGGGCTCCTACAATGAGCAGTTCTTC
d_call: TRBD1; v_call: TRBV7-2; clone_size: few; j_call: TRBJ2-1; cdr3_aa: CASSFYLDIPGQPYNEQFF; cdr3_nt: TGTGCCAGCAGCTTCTACTTAGATATACCGGGACAGCCCTACAATGAGCAGTTCTTC
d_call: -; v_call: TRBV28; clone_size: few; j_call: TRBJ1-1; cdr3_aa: CASSFQANTEAFF; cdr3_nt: TGTGCCAGCAGTTTCCAGGCTAACACTGAAGCTTTCTTT
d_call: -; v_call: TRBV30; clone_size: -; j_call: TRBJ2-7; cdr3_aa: CAWSVSPPSEQYF; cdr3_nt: TGTGCCTGGAGTGTCAGTCCTCCAAGCGAGCAGTACTTC
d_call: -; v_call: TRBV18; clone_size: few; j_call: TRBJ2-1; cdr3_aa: CASSPEEVNEQFF; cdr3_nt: TGTGCCAGCTCACCAGAAGAGGTCAATGAGCAGTTCTTC
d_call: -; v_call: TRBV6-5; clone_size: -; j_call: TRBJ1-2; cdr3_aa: CASSSQNGYGYTF; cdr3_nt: TGTGCCAGCAGTTCGCAGAACGGCTATGGCTACACCTTC
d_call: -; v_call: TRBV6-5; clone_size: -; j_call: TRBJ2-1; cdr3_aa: CASSSTGTTYNEQFF; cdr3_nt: TGTGCCAGCAGTTCCACCGGGACAACTTACAATGAGCAGTTCTTC
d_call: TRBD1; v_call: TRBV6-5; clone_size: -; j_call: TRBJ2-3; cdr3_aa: CASSAGQGSTDTQYF; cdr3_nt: TGTGCCAGCAGTGCGGGACAGGGGAGCACAGATACGCAGTATTTT